What follows are 12 T cell receptor beta chains derived from one specimen sequenced in a study of blood T cells in healthy people across ages. The authors ran a second PCR of about 6 to 12 cycles using a sample-barcoded 5' primer and a J-beta primer mix. TCRdb recomputed calls from the 5' RACE reads with MiXCR, one row per CDR3 protein. This table has about a million distinct CDR3 sequences, around 46% appearing once. The material sequenced was blood. All receptors come from a man in his thirties or forties in good health.

V gene TRBV2 combines with J gene TRBJ2-7, with D perhaps matching TRBD2 (7 bases). CDR1 and CDR2 (germline): SNHLY, FYNNEI. This CDR3 is built from 13 residues. Trimming removed 6 bases at V and 7 bases at J, with 16 bases between. The CDR3 loop is CASRRGALGEQYF. DNA for the CDR3: TGTGCCAGCAGACGGGGGGCTCTCGGGGAGCAGTACTTC.

This clonotype was seen a handful of times. The CDR3 loop reads CSARSPDRGHTEAFF. The CDR3 nucleotides are TGCAGTGCTAGATCCCCGGACAGGGGGCACACTGAAGCTTTCTTT. This sequence joins TRBV20-1 and TRBJ1-1, with 11 bases identical to TRBD1. The CDR3 is 15 amino acids. J was trimmed by 3 bases and V by 2 bases; bases with no gene match: 5. Looked up from germline, CDR1 is DFQATT and CDR2 is SNEGSKA (reference sequence).

This clonotype showed up many times. CDR3 sequence: CASSQQGLAGKNEQFF. In nucleotides, the CDR3 is TGCGCCAGCAGCCAGCAGGGACTAGCGGGGAAAAATGAGCAGTTCTTC. The chain couples TRBV4-1 to TRBJ2-1; 13 bases are a match to TRBD2. The CDR3 contains 16 residues. J was trimmed by 7 bases and V by 3 bases; bases with no gene match: 6. Germline assignment: CDR1 MGHRA and CDR2 YSYEKL.

The V and J genes are TRBV3-1 and TRBJ1-5; D gene uncertain. The CDR3 contains 14 residues. Trimming took 3 bases from V and 0 from J, leaving 6 bases between them. The germline V gene has CDR1 LGHDT and CDR2 YNNKEL (reference sequence). The CDR3 here is CASSQKNSNQPQHF. In DNA, the CDR3 is TGTGCCAGCAGCCAGAAAAATAGCAATCAGCCCCAGCATTTT.

J is TRBJ1-1 and V is TRBV4-3, with D tentatively TRBD1 (6 bases). CDR1 is LGHNA, CDR2 YSLEER, per germline. The CDR3 loop spans 15 amino acids. V was shortened by 0 bases and J by 7 bases, with 15 bases between the two germline ends. CDR3 protein: CASSQEVWGAIEAFF. The CDR3 DNA reads as TGCGCCAGCAGCCAAGAGGTTTGGGGGGCAATTGAAGCTTTCTTT.

The V call is TRBV2, the J call TRBJ2-4, with D possibly TRBD2 on 7 matching bases. The CDR3 loop spans 15 amino acids. Germline V gene sequence: CDR1 SNHLY, CDR2 FYNNEI. Between the trimmed V and J ends, which lost 2 bases and 4 bases, there was a span of 12 bases. The CDR3 DNA is TGTGCCAGCAGTGAATTGCGGGGGCCTAAAAACATTCAGTACTTC. Translated: CASSELRGPKNIQYF.

This chain connects TRBV4-2 to TRBJ2-1, with TRBD1 matching over 9 bases. CDR1 and CDR2 (germline): LGHNA, YNFKEQ. The CDR3 spans 16 residues. The V segment lost 1 base and the J segment 1 base; nucleotides outside the gene matches: 2. CDR3 sequence (DNA): TGTGCCAGCAGCCAAGTCGGGACAGGGTCCTACAATGAGCAGTTCTTC. Encoded protein: CASSQVGTGSYNEQFF.

The V call is TRBV15, the J call TRBJ1-2; D remains unclear. The CDR3 contains 12 residues. V shed 2 bases and J shed 8 bases, with 9 bases lying between them. From germline, CDR1 is LNHNV and CDR2 YYDKDF (reference sequence). The chain's CDR3 is CATSRRGDGYTF. The CDR3 DNA is TGTGCCACCAGCAGACGAGGCGACGGCTACACCTTC.

The chain links TRBV4-1 to TRBJ2-7, with D maybe TRBD1 (6 bases). The J call may be faulty, since TRBJ2-4 better matches the DNA end. From germline, CDR1 is MGHRA and CDR2 YSYEKL. The CDR3 is 17 amino acids. The CDR3 region is CASSQLTPGHLKNIQYF. DNA of the CDR3: TGCGCCAGCAGCCAACTGACGCCGGGACACCTTAAAAACATTCAGTACTTC.

This clonotype has more than one count but fewer than ten. The rearrangement joins TRBV6-1 to TRBJ2-3; D call uncertain. The germline V gene has CDR1 MNHNS and CDR2 SASEGT. With 6 bases removed from V and 3 bases from J, the gap between germline ends came to 22 bases. The CDR3 is 17 residues long. The CDR3 spells CASSDEGRFTSTDTQYF. The CDR3 bases are TGTGCCAGCAGCGACGAAGGACGTTTTACCTCTACAGATACGCAGTATTTT.

This rearrangement joins TRBV3-1 to TRBJ2-2, with D perhaps TRBD2 (5 bases). V lost 0 bases and J 5 bases, leaving 10 bases between the germline ends. The CDR3 is 15 amino acids. Germline loops: CDR1 LGHDT, CDR2 YNNKEL (reference sequence). The chain's CDR3 is CASSQDIRGTGELFF. As DNA, the CDR3 is TGTGCCAGCAGCCAAGATATCCGCGGGACCGGGGAGCTGTTTTTT.

This clonotype is a singleton in its sample. This rearrangement joins TRBV6-5 to TRBJ2-5, with TRBD1 identical over 9 bases. The CDR3 has 13 residues. The V segment lost 7 bases and the J segment 7 bases; nucleotides outside the gene matches: 7. From germline, CDR1 is MNHEY and CDR2 SVGAGI. CDR3 DNA: TGTGCCAGCAACGCCGGGACAGGGCCGACCCAGTACTTC. This sequence encodes CASNAGTGPTQYF.